This is a list of T cell receptor beta chains from one sample in a study of human T cells and chemical hapten exposure. A single record per CDR3 protein comes from TCRdb applying MiXCR to the RACE reads. The top ten clones hold roughly 2.3% of a sample with around 200,000 distinct CDR3 sequences, 20% to 25% of them seen once. The sample in question was whole blood, obtained in connection with sensitization to the hapten diphenylcyclopropenone (DPC). The receptors here all came from a woman in her thirties or forties with alopecia areata. Some clones in this sample may be carry-over from other donors' samples. Both conserved end residues are part of each CDR3. The D gene is left open where the match is weak. Clone size is not always given. Where it is, it says once, few, many or a class for expanded clones.

D gene: .; J gene: TRBJ2-1; V gene: TRBV29-1; clone size: .; CDR3 DNA: TGCAGCGTATTATCCGAGGGGAGCTCCTACAATGAGCAGTTCTTC; CDR3 protein: CSVLSEGSSYNEQFF
D gene: TRBD2; J gene: TRBJ2-7; V gene: TRBV29-1; clone size: .; CDR3 DNA: TGCAGCGGGGGACTAGGTCCCTACGAGCAGTACTTC; CDR3 protein: CSGGLGPYEQYF
D gene: .; J gene: TRBJ2-3; V gene: TRBV20-1; clone size: few; CDR3 DNA: TGCAGTGCTACTAGATCAGATACGCAGTATTTT; CDR3 protein: CSATRSDTQYF
D gene: TRBD2; J gene: TRBJ2-3; V gene: TRBV10-3; clone size: .; CDR3 DNA: TGTGCCAGCCTTAGCGGGGGCACAGATACGCAGTATTTT; CDR3 protein: CASLSGGTDTQYF
D gene: TRBD2; J gene: TRBJ2-1; V gene: TRBV19; clone size: few; CDR3 DNA: TGTGCCAGTAGTATTACTAGCGGGAGTATATATGAGCAGTTCTTC; CDR3 protein: CASSITSGSIYEQFF
D gene: TRBD2; J gene: TRBJ2-7; V gene: TRBV28; clone size: .; CDR3 DNA: TGTGCCAGCAGTTTAGGGGAGGGTCTTCAGGACTTC; CDR3 protein: CASSLGEGLQDF
D gene: .; J gene: TRBJ1-2; V gene: TRBV20-1; clone size: few; CDR3 DNA: TGCAGTGCTAGGCCCGGGGGACCGGGCCTCTATGGCTACACCTTC; CDR3 protein: CSARPGGPGLYGYTF
D gene: TRBD1; J gene: TRBJ1-5; V gene: TRBV20-1; clone size: few; CDR3 DNA: TGCAGTGCCCCTCAGGGAGGGGGCCAGCCCCAGCATTTT; CDR3 protein: CSAPQGGGQPQHF
D gene: .; J gene: TRBJ2-1; V gene: TRBV20-1; clone size: many; CDR3 DNA: TGCAGTGCTAGACAAACTTCAATCTCCTACAATGAGCAGTTCTTC; CDR3 protein: CSARQTSISYNEQFF
D gene: .; J gene: TRBJ2-7; V gene: TRBV12-3/TRBV12-4; clone size: .; CDR3 DNA: TGTGCCAGCAGTTTACAGCGAACCCAGGACGAGCAGTACTTC; CDR3 protein: CASSLQRTQDEQYF
D gene: .; J gene: TRBJ2-1; V gene: TRBV19; clone size: .; CDR3 DNA: TGTGCCAGTAGTATAGCCCCAGCGAGCTCCTACAATGAGCAGTTCTTC; CDR3 protein: CASSIAPASSYNEQFF
D gene: TRBD1; J gene: TRBJ2-2; V gene: TRBV7-9; clone size: .; CDR3 DNA: TGTGCCAGCATCCTAGACAGGGGGCGAGACACCGGGGAGCTGTTTTTT; CDR3 protein: CASILDRGRDTGELFF
D gene: TRBD1; J gene: TRBJ2-2; V gene: TRBV20-1; clone size: .; CDR3 DNA: TGCAGTGCTGCGGAGACAGGGGGCCACACCGGGGAGCTGTTTTTT; CDR3 protein: CSAAETGGHTGELFF
D gene: TRBD1; J gene: TRBJ2-2; V gene: TRBV29-1; clone size: .; CDR3 DNA: TGCAGCGTTGACGGGGGGACAGGGTTTTGGGGTGATTCCGGGGAGCTGTTTTTT; CDR3 protein: CSVDGGTGFWGDSGELFF
D gene: TRBD2; J gene: TRBJ2-6; V gene: TRBV4-1; clone size: few; CDR3 DNA: TGCGCCAGCAGCCTCGTCGGACTAGCGGATCCCTCTGGGGCCAACGTCCTGACTTTC; CDR3 protein: CASSLVGLADPSGANVLTF
D gene: .; J gene: TRBJ1-1; V gene: TRBV6-5; clone size: few; CDR3 DNA: TGTGCCAGCAGTTACTCGCCAGGGTGGGACACTGAAGCTTTCTTT; CDR3 protein: CASSYSPGWDTEAFF
D gene: .; J gene: TRBJ2-3; V gene: TRBV9; clone size: few; CDR3 DNA: TGTGCCAGCAGCGTAGCTCTGGATACGCAGTATTTT; CDR3 protein: CASSVALDTQYF
D gene: TRBD1; J gene: TRBJ1-2; V gene: TRBV12-5; clone size: .; CDR3 DNA: TGTGCTAGTGGTTCGGGGACAGGGAATGGCTACACCTTC; CDR3 protein: CASGSGTGNGYTF
D gene: .; J gene: TRBJ2-7; V gene: TRBV2; clone size: .; CDR3 DNA: TGTGCCAGCAGTTATACACTCGGACGGGGAGGCGAGCAGTACTTC; CDR3 protein: CASSYTLGRGGEQYF
D gene: TRBD2; J gene: TRBJ2-1; V gene: TRBV20-1; clone size: .; CDR3 DNA: TGCAGTGCGCGACTAGCGGGAGGACGATACAATGAGCAGTTCTTC; CDR3 protein: CSARLAGGRYNEQFF
D gene: TRBD1; J gene: TRBJ2-1; V gene: TRBV7-2; clone size: .; CDR3 DNA: TGTGCCAGCAGCCCCGCACCCGGGACAGGGGGGAATGAGCAGTTCTTC; CDR3 protein: CASSPAPGTGGNEQFF
D gene: TRBD1; J gene: TRBJ2-2; V gene: TRBV5-1; clone size: .; CDR3 DNA: TGCGCCAGCAGCTTCCAGGGGGCGCCCACCGGGGAGCTGTTTTTT; CDR3 protein: CASSFQGAPTGELFF
D gene: .; J gene: TRBJ2-7; V gene: TRBV6-2/TRBV6-3; clone size: .; CDR3 DNA: TGTGCCAGCAACAGCGCGGCTTCCTACGAGCAGTACTTC; CDR3 protein: CASNSAASYEQYF
D gene: .; J gene: TRBJ2-3; V gene: TRBV24-1; clone size: .; CDR3 DNA: TGTGCCACGAGGGACGGAGCCACGGATACGCAGTATTTT; CDR3 protein: CATRDGATDTQYF
D gene: .; J gene: TRBJ2-3; V gene: TRBV4-3; clone size: few; CDR3 DNA: TGCGCCAGCAGCCCAACAGGGCGCGCAGATACGCAGTATTTT; CDR3 protein: CASSPTGRADTQYF